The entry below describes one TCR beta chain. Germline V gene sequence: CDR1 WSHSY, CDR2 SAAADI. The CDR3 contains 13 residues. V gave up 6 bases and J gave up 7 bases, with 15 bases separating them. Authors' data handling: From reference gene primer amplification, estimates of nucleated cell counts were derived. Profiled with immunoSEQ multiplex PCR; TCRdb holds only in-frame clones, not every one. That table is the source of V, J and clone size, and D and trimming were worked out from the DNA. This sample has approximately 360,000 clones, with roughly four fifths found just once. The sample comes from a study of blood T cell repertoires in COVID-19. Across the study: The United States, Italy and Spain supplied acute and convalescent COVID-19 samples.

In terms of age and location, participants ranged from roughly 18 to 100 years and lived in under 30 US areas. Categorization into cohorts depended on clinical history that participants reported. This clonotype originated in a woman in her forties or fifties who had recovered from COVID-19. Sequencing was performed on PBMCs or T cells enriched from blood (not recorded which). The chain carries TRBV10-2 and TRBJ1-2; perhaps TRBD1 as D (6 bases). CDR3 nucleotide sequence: TGCGCCAGCAGCCTAGGACAGAATGGTGGCTACACCTTC. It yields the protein CASSLGQNGGYTF.